Each of the 20 T cell receptor beta chains below was sequenced from the same sample in a study of cytomegalovirus exposure and HLA in healthy donors. A multiplex PCR was run with 60 Vbeta primers and 13 Jbeta primers. The assay was immunoSEQ multiplex PCR, and TCRdb's table has in-frame clones only and misses some. The sample records fewer than 250,000 clones, 60% to 80% being singletons. The sample comprised PBMCs. The receptors originated from a young man in good health and CMV-seronegative.

This sequence joins TRBV7-3 and TRBJ1-2; 7 bases match TRBD1. The junction had 1 base not matched to a gene; V was cut back by 2 bases and J by 1 base. The CDR3 has 14 residues. Germline CDR1 SGHTA, CDR2 FQGTGA. Here the CDR3 DNA reads TGTGCCAGCAGCTTAGACAGGGATAACTATGGCTACACCTTC. This sequence encodes CASSLDRDNYGYTF.

This chain links TRBV6-1 with TRBJ2-5, with a tentative D call TRBD2 (6 bases). The J call may not be correct, given that the DNA end is closer to TRBJ2-7. The CDR3 is 11 residues long. CDR1 and CDR2 (germline): MNHNS, SASEGT. CDR3 bases: TGTGCTACTTGGGAGGTCTACGAGCAGTACTTC. It is translated as CATWEVYEQYF.

In the case of this clone: Other DNA sequences in this sample translate to the same CDR3. The rearrangement joins TRBV7-3 to TRBJ2-1; 7 bases line up with TRBD2. V lost 1 base and J lost 1; bases outside the gene matches: 1. Germline V CDR1 and CDR2: SGHTA, FQGTGA. The CDR3 is 15 residues long. CDR3 protein: CASSLSGSSYNEQFF. CDR3 sequence (DNA): TGTGCCAGCAGCTTAAGCGGGAGTTCCTACAATGAGCAGTTCTTC.

This chain links TRBV27 with TRBJ1-5; D is perhaps TRBD1 (6 bases). Germline lookup yields CDR1 MNHEY and CDR2 SMNVEV (reference sequence). This CDR3 is built from 16 residues. With 6 bases removed from V and 1 base from J, the gap between germline ends came to 16 bases. The CDR3 sequence: CASSLVSGASNQPQHF. The CDR3 region has the DNA TGTGCCAGCAGCTTAGTTTCAGGGGCCAGCAATCAGCCCCAGCATTTT.

The chain couples TRBV2 to TRBJ2-1; 11 bases agree with TRBD1. The CDR3 length is 13 residues. V trimming: 7 bases; J trimming: 7 bases; junction bases outside the gene matches: 3. Germline CDR1 is SNHLY and CDR2 is FYNNEI. CDR3 amino acids: CASTDRGRNEQFF. DNA for the CDR3: TGTGCCAGCACGGACAGGGGGCGGAATGAGCAGTTCTTC.

The V call is TRBV27, the J call TRBJ2-1, with 10 bases lining up with TRBD1. Per the germline V gene, CDR1 is MNHEY and CDR2 is SMNVEV (reference sequence). The V gene end was trimmed by 3 bases and the J gene end by 4 bases; junction bases not matched to a gene: 12. This CDR3 has 18 amino acids. CDR3 DNA: TGTGCCAGCAGTTTCAAACCGACAGGGGGCACCCCATACAATGAGCAGTTCTTC. As protein: CASSFKPTGGTPYNEQFF.

The genes are TRBV21-1 and TRBJ1-2; the D call in the table, TRBD1, was not verified against the DNA. TRBV21-1 is an annotated pseudogene. This CDR3 is 13 amino acids long. The CDR3 here is CASTNGTDYGYTF. CDR3 DNA sequence: TGTGCCAGCACCAATGGGACAGACTATGGCTACACCTTC.

This clone was counted once. This sequence joins TRBV6-6 and TRBJ2-7; D is ambiguous. This CDR3 contains 11 residues. CDR1 MNHNY and CDR2 SVGAGI come from the germline V gene (reference sequence). Trimming removed 4 bases at V and 4 bases at J, with 5 bases between. CDR3 loop: CASSSLYEQYF. For the CDR3, the DNA is TGTGCCAGCAGTTCGTTGTACGAGCAGTACTTC.

This clone appeared a single time. This rearrangement joins TRBV7-9 to TRBJ2-7, with 9 nucleotides matching TRBD1. Looked up from germline, CDR1 is SEHNR and CDR2 is FQNEAQ (reference sequence). CDR3 length equals 17 residues. V dropped 2 bases and J dropped 4; count of bases not matched to a gene: 12. CDR3 nucleotide sequence: TGTGCCAGCAGCTTAAATCCAGTCGGGACAGGGCGATACGAGCAGTACTTC. This encodes CASSLNPVGTGRYEQYF.

V usage is TRBV29-1 and J usage is TRBJ2-7; TRBD2 might be the D (6 bases). V was cut by 0 bases and J by 1 base, with 13 bases left in between. This CDR3 comprises 15 residues. Per germline, CDR1 SQVTM and CDR2 ANQGSEA. This CDR3 reads CSVEDWGGESYEQYF. CDR3 bases: TGCAGCGTTGAAGACTGGGGCGGGGAATCCTACGAGCAGTACTTC.

In this sample, this clone turned up a few times. V gene TRBV13 combines with J gene TRBJ1-1; D perhaps matches TRBD1 (5 bases). Trimming took off 2 bases at V and 5 bases at J, with 21 bases between the two ends. From germline, CDR1 is PRHDT and CDR2 FYEKMQ (reference sequence). The CDR3 covers 17 residues. The DNA for the CDR3 is TGTGCCAGCAGCTTAACGTTATTGGGGGGACGAGGAACTGAAGCTTTCTTT. As protein: CASSLTLLGGRGTEAFF.

The chain uses TRBV14 and TRBJ1-6, with 8 bases matching TRBD1. Germline trimming cut 2 bases from V and 10 bases from J; bases unmatched to any gene: 4. CDR1 and CDR2 from the germline V gene are SGHDN and FVKESK. The CDR3 runs to 14 residues. The CDR3 DNA reads as TGTGCCAGCAGCCAAACAGGGGGACTCTCACCCCTCCACTTT. Its translation: CASSQTGGLSPLHF.

V and J are TRBV9 and TRBJ2-4, with D possibly TRBD2 on 6 matching bases. Germline V gene sequence: CDR1 SGDLS, CDR2 YYNGEE. This CDR3 region has 14 residues. V was trimmed by 2 bases and J by 7 bases, leaving 13 bases between them. CDR3 loop: CASSVGGGTNIQYF. The CDR3 region has the DNA TGTGCCAGCAGCGTGGGTGGCGGGACCAACATTCAGTACTTC.

This chain uses TRBV7-9 with TRBJ2-1, with 7 bases identical to TRBD2. Germline lookup yields CDR1 SEHNR and CDR2 FQNEAQ (reference sequence). V trimming: 4 bases; J trimming: 0 bases; junction bases outside the gene matches: 9. The CDR3 is 17 amino acids. CDR3 in DNA: TGTGCCAGCAGCTCGACTAGCTTTTCGAGCTCCTACAATGAGCAGTTCTTC. Translation: CASSSTSFSSSYNEQFF.

This chain links TRBV6-1 with TRBJ2-1; a weak D match, TRBD2 (5 bases). V was trimmed by 2 bases and J by 6 bases, leaving 11 bases between them. Germline CDR1 is MNHNS and CDR2 is SASEGT. This CDR3 has 14 amino acids. The CDR3 DNA sequence: TGTGCCAGCAGTGAATTCAACCGGGGCAATGAGCAGTTCTTC. Translation gives CASSEFNRGNEQFF.

The chain couples TRBV27 to TRBJ2-4, with D tentatively TRBD2 (6 bases). V was clipped by 4 bases and J by 6 bases, with 37 bases between them. The CDR3 has 22 residues. Germline V lookup: CDR1 MNHEY, CDR2 SMNVEV (reference sequence). The CDR3 loop reads CASSSNNPSNDWRARSGNIQYF. The DNA of the CDR3 is TGTGCCAGCAGTTCCAACAACCCCTCAAACGATTGGAGGGCGCGTTCGGGAAACATTCAGTACTTC.

The V and J genes are TRBV5-1 and TRBJ2-2; 10 nucleotides match TRBD1. In germline, CDR1 is SGHRS, CDR2 YFSETQ. Trimming at V came to 4 bases and at J to 6 bases, leaving 3 bases not matched to a gene. The CDR3 totals 14 residues. CDR3 nucleotide sequence: TGCGCCAGCAGCACCGGACAGGGGGCCGGGGAGCTGTTTTTT. Its translation: CASSTGQGAGELFF.

The chain recombines TRBV29-1 with TRBJ2-1; 9 nucleotides agree with TRBD2. V lost 3 bases to trimming and J lost 6 bases; unmatched junction nucleotides: 3. Germline-derived CDR1 and CDR2 are SQVTM and ANQGSEA. This CDR3 is 13 amino acids long. In DNA, the CDR3 is TGCAGCGTTGACCTAGCGGGAATCAATGAGCAGTTCTTC. It encodes CSVDLAGINEQFF.

This clone showed up just a few times. The chain uses TRBV27 and TRBJ2-7, with D perhaps TRBD1 (5 bases). Trimming took 6 bases from V and 0 from J, leaving 12 bases between them. The CDR3 contains 14 residues. The germline gives CDR1 MNHEY, CDR2 SMNVEV (reference sequence). The CDR3 nucleotides are TGTGCCAGCAGCATGACAGTTAGCTCCTACGAGCAGTACTTC. Translating gives CASSMTVSSYEQYF.

V is TRBV14 and J is TRBJ2-7; 9 positions match TRBD1. The junction had 12 bases not matched to a gene; V was cut back by 4 bases and J by 5 bases. This CDR3 has 16 residues. CDR1 is SGHDN, CDR2 FVKESK, per germline. CDR3 amino acids: CASSRDYRTGENEQYF. The CDR3 nucleotides read TGTGCCAGCAGCCGAGATTACAGGACAGGGGAAAACGAGCAGTACTTC.